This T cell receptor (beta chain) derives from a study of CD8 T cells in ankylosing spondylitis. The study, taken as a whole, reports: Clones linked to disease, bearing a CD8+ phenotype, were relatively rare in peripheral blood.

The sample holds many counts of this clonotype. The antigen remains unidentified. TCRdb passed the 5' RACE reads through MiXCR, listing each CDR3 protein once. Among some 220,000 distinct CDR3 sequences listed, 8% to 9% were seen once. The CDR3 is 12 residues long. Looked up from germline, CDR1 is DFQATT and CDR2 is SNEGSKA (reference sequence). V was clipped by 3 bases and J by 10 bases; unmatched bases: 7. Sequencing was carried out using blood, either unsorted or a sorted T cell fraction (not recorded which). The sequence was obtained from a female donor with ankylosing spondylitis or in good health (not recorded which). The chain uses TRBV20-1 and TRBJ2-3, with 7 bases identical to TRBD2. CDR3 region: CSASGLVYAQYF. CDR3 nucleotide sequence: TGCAGTGCTAGTGGACTAGTGTATGCGCAGTATTTT.